These 3 T cell receptor beta chains came from one sample sequenced in a study of blood T cell repertoires in COVID-19. The repertoire was sequenced with immunoSEQ multiplex PCR; TCRdb's copy has only in-frame clones and lacks some. The data show 150,000 to 200,000 clones, approximately 80% seen once. The sequenced sample consisted of peripheral blood. The receptors derive from a woman older than 75 with acute or convalescent COVID-19.

This chain uses TRBV6-5 with TRBJ2-7, with D possibly matching TRBD2 (5 bases). The CDR3 spans 15 residues. The germline V gene encodes CDR1 MNHEY and CDR2 SVGAGI. The V end lost 0 bases, the J end lost 2 bases, and 11 bases lay between the germline ends. CDR3 bases: TGTGCCAGCAGTTACTCGATGAGCGGAGCCTACGAGCAGTACTTC. It translates to CASSYSMSGAYEQYF.

This clone was counted a few times. This chain joins TRBV18 and TRBJ2-5, with 10 bases fitting TRBD2. CDR1 is KGHSH, CDR2 LQKENI, per germline. The trim removed 3 bases at V and 5 bases at J, leaving 12 bases unmatched. This CDR3 is 17 amino acids long. Here the CDR3 reads CASSPWTSGVGGETQYF. The CDR3 DNA is TGTGCCAGCTCACCCTGGACTAGCGGAGTGGGGGGTGAGACCCAGTACTTC.

A few counts support this clone. V gene TRBV27 combines with J gene TRBJ2-6; D remains unclear. From germline, CDR1 is MNHEY and CDR2 SMNVEV (reference sequence). The CDR3 sequence is 14 residues long. Trimming took off 4 bases at V and 0 bases at J, with 4 bases between the two ends. The CDR3 DNA reads TGTGCCAGCAGTTCTCTCTCTGGGGCCAACGTCCTGACTTTC. This codes for CASSSLSGANVLTF.